Following are 27 T cell receptor beta chains from one sample sequenced in a study of blood T cell repertoires in COVID-19. Generated by immunoSEQ multiplex PCR, the TCRdb table keeps only in-frame clones and is missing some. The table records 150,000 or so clones, 87% of them present only once. What was sequenced was PBMCs or T cells enriched from blood (not recorded which). The receptors originated from a woman aged 40 to 55 who had been exposed to COVID-19.

This sequence joins TRBV19 and TRBJ2-7, with D possibly matching TRBD1 (5 bases). V was trimmed by 9 bases and J by 0 bases, leaving 9 bases between them. The length of the CDR3 is 12 residues. The germline gives CDR1 LNHDA, CDR2 SQIVND (reference sequence). The CDR3 reads CASADISYEQYF. In DNA, the CDR3 is TGTGCCAGCGCGGACATCTCCTACGAGCAGTACTTC.

This chain joins TRBV6-5 and TRBJ1-1; TRBD1 matches at 7 bases. The CDR3 is 13 amino acids. The J segment lost 2 bases and the V segment lost 6 bases, leaving 3 bases of the junction unmatched. Germline CDR1 is MNHEY and CDR2 is SVGAGI. The CDR3 region has the DNA TGTGCCAGCAGACAGGGGAGCAACACTGAAGCTTTCTTT. Translating gives CASRQGSNTEAFF.

V gene TRBV5-1 combines with J gene TRBJ2-3, with TRBD2 as a possible D gene (6 bases). The length of the CDR3 is 14 residues. Looked up from germline, CDR1 is SGHRS and CDR2 is YFSETQ. The ends were cut back, 5 bases at V and 0 bases at J, with 10 bases in the middle. CDR3 sequence (DNA): TGCGCCAGCAGATTTAGCGGAAGCACAGATACGCAGTATTTT. Its protein is CASRFSGSTDTQYF.

V and J are TRBV19 and TRBJ1-1, with 8 bases matching TRBD1. Germline CDR1 reads LNHDA; CDR2 reads SQIVND (reference sequence). The J segment lost 9 bases and the V segment lost 3 bases, leaving 3 bases of the junction unmatched. The CDR3 extends over 12 amino acids. The CDR3 is CASSIQGAQAFF. CDR3 coding DNA: TGTGCCAGTAGTATCCAGGGGGCCCAAGCTTTCTTT.

This clone was seen ten or more times. The chain employs TRBV7-9 and TRBJ1-4; TRBD1 aligns across 7 bases. The CDR3 runs to 15 residues. Losses at the gene ends were 5 bases for V and 1 base for J; bases not matched to a gene: 4. The V gene's germline CDR1 is SEHNR and CDR2 FQNEAQ (reference sequence). The CDR3 DNA is TGTGCCAGCAGCCTCGACAGGGAAACTAATGAAAAACTGTTTTTT. Protein: CASSLDRETNEKLFF.

A few counts support this clone. The chain has TRBV5-1 and TRBJ2-7; TRBD1 is a possible D gene (6 bases). This CDR3 contains 13 residues. The V and J ends lost 0 bases and 5 bases respectively, with 9 bases between them. Germline assignment: CDR1 SGHRS and CDR2 YFSETQ. The CDR3 loop is CASSLDRVDEQYF. The DNA for the CDR3 is TGCGCCAGCAGCTTGGACAGGGTCGACGAGCAGTACTTC.

The chain has TRBV9 and TRBJ2-4; weak D call: TRBD1 (5 bases). The CDR3 extends over 15 amino acids. Trimming removed 0 bases from V and 7 bases from J, with 14 bases in between. Per germline, CDR1 SGDLS and CDR2 YYNGEE. CDR3 in DNA: TGTGCCAGCAGCGTAGAAGGGGTAGGTGGTAACATTCAGTACTTC. Amino acids: CASSVEGVGGNIQYF.

The chain uses TRBV7-7 and TRBJ2-5, with TRBD2 identical over 10 bases. The CDR3 consists of 15 residues. The junction had 1 base not matched to a gene; V was cut back by 1 base and J by 2 bases. Germline values: CDR1 SSHAT, CDR2 FNYEAQ (reference sequence). CDR3 protein: CASSLVAGGQETQYF. CDR3 sequence (DNA): TGTGCCAGCAGCTTAGTAGCGGGGGGTCAAGAGACCCAGTACTTC.

The chain employs TRBV9 and TRBJ2-5; 7 nucleotides line up with TRBD1. Germline loops: CDR1 SGDLS, CDR2 YYNGEE. V lost 3 bases, J lost 2 bases, and 1 base stayed unmatched. The CDR3 totals 13 residues. CDR3 region: CASSGGQQETQYF. CDR3 DNA: TGTGCCAGCAGCGGGGGACAGCAAGAGACCCAGTACTTC.

This clone was detected a few times. The V and J genes are TRBV12-5 and TRBJ1-6; TRBD1 matches at 8 bases. V lost 6 bases, J lost 5 bases, and 6 bases stayed unmatched. The CDR3 extends over 15 amino acids. CDR1 LGHNT and CDR2 FRNRAP come from the germline V gene. CDR3: CASGPGQGDNSPLHF. CDR3 bases: TGTGCTAGTGGACCCGGACAGGGAGATAATTCACCCCTCCACTTT. Full variable domain (remainder filled in from reference TRBV12-5 and TRBJ1-6): DARVTQTPRHKVTEMGQEVTMRCQPILGHNTVFWYRQTMMQGLELLAYFRNRAPLDDSGMPKDRFSAEMPDATLATLKIQPSEPRDSAVYFCASGPGQGDNSPLHFGNGTRLTVT.

The genes are TRBV28 and TRBJ2-1; 8 nucleotides line up with TRBD2. Germline CDR1 and CDR2: MDHEN and SYDVKM. V gave up 5 bases and J gave up 4 bases; unmatched junction bases: 7. This CDR3 has 15 amino acids. The CDR3 nucleotides read TGTGCCAGCAGTCGGGGGGGGTCGGGTTACAATGAGCAGTTCTTC. Its protein is CASSRGGSGYNEQFF.

The chain carries TRBV7-3 and TRBJ2-5; 12 positions agree with TRBD1. Germline-derived CDR1 and CDR2 are SGHTA and FQGTGA. Germline trimming cut 5 bases from V and 1 base from J; bases unmatched to any gene: 11. CDR3 length: 18 amino acids. The CDR3 DNA sequence: TGTGCCAGCAGCCCATTTATCGGGACAGGGGGCGGCCAAGAGACCCAGTACTTC. Translation gives CASSPFIGTGGGQETQYF.

The chain recombines TRBV7-2 with TRBJ2-5; TRBD1 matches 10 bases. The germline gives CDR1 SGHTA, CDR2 FQGNSA. The V and J ends lost 2 bases and 4 bases, in that order; junction bases with no gene match: 4. The CDR3 consists of 15 residues. The CDR3 loop reads CASSLQRDRGETQYF. CDR3 DNA: TGTGCCAGCAGCTTACAGAGGGACAGGGGAGAGACCCAGTACTTC.

V and J are TRBV4-1 and TRBJ2-2; 8 bases match TRBD1. Per the germline V gene, CDR1 is MGHRA and CDR2 is YSYEKL. The junction had 3 bases not matched to a gene; V was cut back by 0 bases and J by 3 bases. This CDR3 has 16 residues. This chain's CDR3 is CASSQDRGRDTGELFF. The CDR3 DNA reads TGCGCCAGCAGCCAAGACAGGGGGCGCGACACCGGGGAGCTGTTTTTT.

The chain is built from TRBV5-1 and TRBJ2-3; D possibly corresponds to TRBD2 (6 bases). The CDR3 runs to 14 residues. Trimming shortened V by 1 base and J by 3 bases, and 9 bases separated the two germline ends. Germline CDR1 is SGHRS and CDR2 is YFSETQ. The CDR3 DNA follows: TGCGCCAGCAGCTTGTCTAGCGTTACAGATACGCAGTATTTT. Translation gives CASSLSSVTDTQYF.

The chain carries TRBV19 and TRBJ1-5; D not certain. CDR1 LNHDA and CDR2 SQIVND come from the germline V gene (reference sequence). CDR3 length: 12 residues. The ends were cut back, 5 bases at V and 4 bases at J, with 6 bases in the middle. This CDR3 is CASSLTNQPQHF. DNA of the CDR3: TGTGCCAGTAGTCTGACAAATCAGCCCCAGCATTTT.

V usage is TRBV7-9 and J usage is TRBJ1-5; D might be TRBD1 (5 bases). The ends were cut back, 1 base at V and 1 base at J, with 11 bases in the middle. CDR1 and CDR2 (germline): SEHNR, FQNEAQ (reference sequence). CDR3 size: 16 residues. The CDR3 is CASSLVSGGSNQPQHF. The CDR3 DNA is TGTGCCAGCAGCTTAGTCTCGGGGGGGAGCAATCAGCCCCAGCATTTT.

This sequence joins TRBV2 and TRBJ2-2; D remains unclear. Germline V gives CDR1 SNHLY, CDR2 FYNNEI. The length of the CDR3 is 11 residues. Trimming pared 6 bases from V and 4 bases from J, leaving 3 bases between. This CDR3 is CASSSTGELFF. Here the CDR3 DNA reads TGTGCCAGCAGCAGCACCGGGGAGCTGTTTTTT.

The gene calls are TRBV10-3 and TRBJ1-3, with D possibly TRBD1 on 6 matching bases. The length of the CDR3 is 17 residues. CDR1 is ENHRY, CDR2 SYGVKD, per germline. Deletions cut 3 bases from V and 0 bases from J, with 15 bases between. The CDR3 region has the DNA TGTGCCATCAGTGAACCCGGGACACAGCTCTCTGGAAACACCATATATTTT. This encodes CAISEPGTQLSGNTIYF.

This chain uses TRBV7-8 with TRBJ2-7; possibly TRBD2 for D (6 bases). Germline V gives CDR1 SGHVS, CDR2 FQNEAQ. Deletions cut 1 base from V and 1 base from J, with 14 bases between. The length of the CDR3 is 16 residues. Here the CDR3 DNA reads TGTGCCAGCAGCTTAGGTGGGGGGTTTTCTTCCTACGAGCAGTACTTC. As protein: CASSLGGGFSSYEQYF.

The chain links TRBV19 to TRBJ1-2; 9 nucleotides agree with TRBD1. CDR1 and CDR2 from the germline V gene are LNHDA and SQIVND (reference sequence). This CDR3 comprises 13 residues. The junction had 3 bases not matched to a gene; V was cut back by 5 bases and J by 5 bases. The CDR3 region is CASSSTGGYGYTF. DNA for the CDR3: TGTGCCAGTAGTTCGACAGGGGGGTATGGCTACACCTTC.

V gene TRBV5-5 combines with J gene TRBJ1-5, with D possibly being TRBD1 (6 bases). The CDR3 length is 15 residues. The V gene lost 1 base and the J gene lost 2 bases, with 10 bases spanning the gap. CDR1 SGHKS and CDR2 YYEKEE come from the germline V gene (reference sequence). The DNA of the CDR3 is TGTGCCAGCAGCTTGAAGGCAGGGGGCAATCAGCCCCAGCATTTT. Protein sequence: CASSLKAGGNQPQHF.

This rearrangement joins TRBV14 to TRBJ1-5, with a weak D call TRBD1 (6 bases). V gave up 1 base and J gave up 7 bases, with 8 bases separating them. CDR3 length: 13 amino acids. Germline CDR1 is SGHDN and CDR2 is FVKESK. CDR3 loop: CASSQVQGQPQHF. In nucleotides, the CDR3 is TGTGCCAGCAGCCAAGTCCAGGGGCAGCCCCAGCATTTT.

The chain recombines TRBV19 with TRBJ2-5; 10 bases are a match to TRBD2. This CDR3 is 17 amino acids long. Germline CDR1 and CDR2: LNHDA and SQIVND (reference sequence). Unmatched junction bases numbered 7, after V lost 1 base and J lost 2 bases. The CDR3 region has the DNA TGTGCCAGTAGTATAGTAGGGTCTAGCGGGGGACAAGAGACCCAGTACTTC. Its protein product is CASSIVGSSGGQETQYF.

In this sample, this clone turned up once. The gene calls are TRBV6-5 and TRBJ2-3, with D perhaps matching TRBD1 (5 bases). CDR1 is MNHEY and CDR2 is SVGAGI in the germline V gene. This CDR3 contains 14 residues. V lost 2 bases and J lost 3, with 9 bases in between. The CDR3 reads CASSYRGSTDTQYF. DNA of the CDR3: TGTGCCAGCAGTTACAGGGGTTCGACAGATACGCAGTATTTT.

V is TRBV10-3 and J is TRBJ2-6, with 7 bases identical to TRBD1. The CDR3 is made up of 15 amino acids. The germline gives CDR1 ENHRY, CDR2 SYGVKD. This chain's CDR3 is CASQGDVSGANVLTF. In DNA form, the CDR3 reads TGTGCTAGTCAGGGGGATGTCTCTGGGGCCAACGTCCTGACTTTC.

This clone appeared a single time. V is TRBV5-5 and J is TRBJ1-1; D is ambiguous. Germline CDR1 and CDR2: SGHKS and YYEKEE (reference sequence). The germline V and J ends were trimmed by 1 base and 7 bases, with 11 bases remaining between them. CDR3 size: 13 residues. CDR3 in DNA: TGTGCCAGCAGCTTGTTGGTGACAAATGAAGCTTTCTTT. Translation: CASSLLVTNEAFF. Full variable domain (outside the CDR3, taken from reference TRBV5-5 and TRBJ1-1): DAGVTQSPTHLIKTRGQQVTLRCSPISGHKSVSWYQQVLGQGPQFIFQYYEKEERGRGNFPDRFSARQFPNYSSELNVNALLLGDSALYLCASSLLVTNEAFFGQGTRLTVV.